This T cell receptor beta chain is from a study of tumor-infiltrating lymphocytes in primary liver carcinoma. The wider study: Tumor staging was T1-T3 N0M0; sizes spanned about 4.2 to 11 cm across.

Germline DNA was also extracted, and blood RNA was taken from unsorted whole blood. CDR3 length equals 16 residues. Germline V gene sequence: CDR1 MGHRA, CDR2 YSYEKL. This clonotype was seen once. Lacking the conserved final phenylalanine or tryptophan, this CDR3 likely reflects a read error. Starting from 500 ng of total RNA, TCR beta cDNA was produced with a primer in the constant region. Three nested multiplex PCR rounds of slightly modified ARM-PCR generated TCR beta libraries. In the first two PCR rounds, TRBV1-TRBV30 forward primers were paired with a C-beta reverse primer, and each round lasted about 10 cycles. TCRdb redid the calling of the multiplex PCR reads with MiXCR, one entry per CDR3 protein. The sample shows approximately 330,000 distinct CDR3 sequences, around three fifths of them seen only once.

The source of this sequence is a man aged 40-49 years with primary liver carcinoma and hepatitis B virus infection. J is TRBJ2-2 and V is TRBV4-1; 10 bases agree with TRBD1. The sequenced material came from peripheral blood. The CDR3 spells CTSNDLDRGSTGELFI. CDR3 nucleotides: TGCACCAGCAACGATCTGGACAGGGGGTCAACCGGGGAGCTGTTTATA.